This entry lists 13 T cell receptor beta chains sequenced from one sample in a study of esophageal squamous cell carcinoma under preoperative chemotherapy. TCRdb processed the PCR reads anew with MiXCR; each CDR3 protein has one entry. The profile shows fewer than 8,000 distinct CDR3 sequences, approximately 33% of them singletons. Noted time point: before preoperative PTX-NDP chemotherapy. The specimen was taken from a patient given preoperative chemotherapy. The receptors originated from a human donor with esophageal squamous cell carcinoma. The donor label of this sample is uncertain.

The chain is built from TRBV6-1 and TRBJ2-3; 9 nucleotides line up with TRBD2. Germline V gene sequence: CDR1 MNHNS, CDR2 SASEGT. The CDR3 sequence is 16 residues long. Trimming at V came to 9 bases and at J to 5 bases, leaving 15 bases not matched to a gene. As DNA, the CDR3 is TGTGCCAGGAGCGCCCTGGGCGGGAGGGCTGGAGATACGCAGTATTTT. Residues: CARSALGGRAGDTQYF.

The chain is built from TRBV12-3 or TRBV12-4 and TRBJ2-6, with D perhaps given as TRBD1 or TRBD2 (5 bases each). The CDR3 covers 15 residues. Trimming cost V 1 base and J 2 bases, with 6 bases left between them. CDR3 sequence: CASSLGGTGANVLTF. The DNA for the CDR3 is TGTGCCAGCAGTTTAGGGGGGACTGGGGCCAACGTCCTGACTTTC.

V is TRBV7-2 and J is TRBJ2-1; D perhaps matches TRBD2 (8 bases). In germline, CDR1 is SGHTA, CDR2 FQGNSA. This CDR3 spans 16 amino acids. V lost 9 bases and J 8 bases, leaving 26 bases between the germline ends. CDR3 sequence (DNA): TGTGCCAGGAGGCTCGGTATGACGGGAGGGGGCGATGAGCAGTTCTTC. Translating gives CARRLGMTGGGDEQFF. The variable domain in full, with the rest retrieved from reference TRBV7-2 and TRBJ2-1, is GAGVSQSPSNKVTEKGKDVELRCDPISGHTALYWYRQSLGQGLEFLIYFQGNSAPDKSGLPSDRFSAERTGGSVSTLTIQRTQQEDSAVYLCARRLGMTGGGDEQFFGPGTRLTVL.

The sample holds one count of this clonotype. Sequence at one end of the junction differs from germline and may be a read error. The chain carries TRBV7-7 and TRBJ2-2, with D possibly being TRBD2 (5 bases). This CDR3 is built from 13 residues. In germline, CDR1 is SSHAT, CDR2 FNYEAQ (reference sequence). The CDR3, as DNA: TGTGCTAGCAGCTTAAGCGGCGGCGGGGAGCTGTTTTTT. Amino acids: CASSLSGGGELFF. Variable domain in full (rest from reference TRBV7-7 and TRBJ2-2): GAGVSQSPRYKVTKRGQDVTLRCDPISSHATLYWYQQALGQGPEFLTYFNYEAQPDKSGLPSDRFSAERPEGSISTLTIQRTEQRDSAMYRCASSLSGGGELFFGEGSRLTVL.

In its sample, this clonotype was seen a few times. The V gene is TRBV6-5, the J gene TRBJ2-5; 11 bases are a match to TRBD1. The DNA matches TRBJ2-7 better at its end, which makes the J call doubtful. The CDR3 consists of 15 residues. Germline V gene data show CDR1 as MNHEY and CDR2 as SVGAGI. DNA for the CDR3: TGTGCCAGCAGTTACGGACAGGGGGCCTCCTACGAGCAGTACTTC. Its translation: CASSYGQGASYEQYF.

Judged by abundance, this clonotype is medium-sized. Possible read error: a much larger clone is one base away. The V and J genes are TRBV6-1 and TRBJ2-1; 13 bases are shared with TRBD2. The end of the DNA is better explained by TRBJ2-7, so the J call may be wrong. The CDR3 is 15 residues long. The germline V gene has CDR1 MNHNS and CDR2 SASEGT. For the CDR3, the DNA is TGTGCCAGCAGACTTGGACTAGCGGGAGACAATGAGCAGTACTTC. Protein product: CASRLGLAGDNEQYF.

Worth noting for this clonotype: Mismatch with germline at one junction end may stem from a read error. This rearrangement joins TRBV27 to TRBJ1-2, with D unresolved. From germline, CDR1 is MNHEY and CDR2 SMNVEV (reference sequence). This CDR3 spans 13 amino acids. As DNA, the CDR3 is TGTGCCAGGAGTTTATCGCCCGTAGGTGGCTACACCTTC. Its protein product is CARSLSPVGGYTF.

This clonotype appeared many times. A much larger clone lies one base from this, so it may be a read error. This rearrangement joins TRBV7-8 to TRBJ2-1; TRBD2 aligns across 7 bases. V trimming: 2 bases; J trimming: 10 bases; junction bases outside the gene matches: 8. The CDR3 spans 14 residues. CDR1 SGHVS and CDR2 FQNEAQ come from the germline V gene. The CDR3 region has the DNA TGTGCCAGCAGCTTAACACAGCGGGAAGACGAGCAGTTCTTC. This translates into CASSLTQREDEQFF.

Sample share makes this clonotype medium-sized. The junction departs from germline at one end; a sequencing error may be responsible. The chain employs TRBV7-7 and TRBJ2-5; 8 bases line up with TRBD1. Looked up from germline, CDR1 is SSHAT and CDR2 is FNYEAQ (reference sequence). CDR3 length equals 13 residues. CDR3 residues: CASSLTGGETQYF. The CDR3 DNA follows: TGTGCTAGCAGCTTAACAGGGGGAGAGACCCAGTACTTC.

This clonotype was observed at least ten times. The chain joins TRBV12-3 or TRBV12-4 to TRBJ2-4; maybe TRBD2 (6 bases). V shed 5 bases and J shed 2 bases, with 16 bases lying between them. The CDR3 is 16 amino acids. CDR3 coding DNA: TGTGCCAGCAGTCCAATGAGCGGGTTTCCCAAAAACATTCAGTACTTC. Translation gives CASSPMSGFPKNIQYF.

The table lists this clonotype with many counts. The chain joins TRBV12-5 to TRBJ1-4; D uncertain. CDR1 is LGHNT and CDR2 is FRNRAP in the germline V gene. This CDR3 comprises 13 residues. Trimming cost V 7 bases and J 5 bases, with 11 bases left between them. CDR3 protein: CASVAGSNEKLFF. CDR3 coding DNA: TGTGCTAGTGTTGCCGGGTCCAATGAAAAACTGTTTTTT.

Notes on this clonotype: Mismatch with germline at one junction end may stem from a read error. The chain links TRBV6-1 to TRBJ2-1; D possibly corresponds to TRBD1 (5 bases). The CDR3 loop spans 13 amino acids. Germline V gives CDR1 MNHNS, CDR2 SASEGT. The CDR3 here is CGSTPDKSYEQDF. The DNA of the CDR3 is TGTGGCAGCACCCCGGACAAATCCTACGAGCAGGACTTC.

At least ten counts were recorded for this clonotype. The chain carries TRBV12-3 or TRBV12-4 and TRBJ1-2; D unresolved. This CDR3 is 15 amino acids long. V shed 6 bases and J shed 3 bases, with 17 bases lying between them. The CDR3 nucleotides read TGTGCCAGCAGAAACACCGCCCCTGGAGACTATGGCTACACCTTC. This gives the protein CASRNTAPGDYGYTF.